This T cell receptor beta chain was profiled in a study of T cell responses to AZD1222 COVID-19 vaccine. With regard to this clone: Its antigen is still unknown.

Study outcomes and limitations: Following two doses of AZD1222, Spike-specific TCR breadth and depth rose.

CDR3 length: 13 amino acids. In germline, CDR1 is LGHNA, CDR2 YSLEER. V lost 0 bases and J 12 bases, leaving 15 bases between the germline ends. TCRdb's copy holds only in-frame clones and misses some; the assay was immunoSEQ multiplex PCR. Among about 180,000 clones listed, 75% to 90% were seen once. The receptor comes from an adult in good health. The rearrangement uses TRBV4-3 and TRBJ2-7; no clear D gene. The sequenced sample was peripheral blood, obtained on day 0 of AZD1222 vaccination. The CDR3 region is CASSQDPLSRRYF. In DNA form, the CDR3 reads TGCGCCAGCAGCCAAGACCCCTTAAGTAGGCGGTACTTC.